The 32 T cell receptor beta chains below all came from one sample that was sequenced in a study of PD-L1 blockade in urothelial cancer. Using immunoSEQ multiplex PCR, the repertoire was profiled, and TCRdb retains in-frame clones only, with some absent. Among about 42,000 clones listed, approximately 80% were seen once. Sequenced here: PBMCs, sampled around atezolizumab (anti-PD-L1) treatment. These receptors were obtained from a man between 65 and 85 years old with urothelial cancer.

This clone was detected only a few times. The chain carries TRBV6-1 and TRBJ2-1, with 7 bases that match TRBD2. The CDR3 covers 16 residues. V shed 1 base, J shed 10 bases, and the junction held 13 bases outside the gene matches. Per germline, CDR1 MNHNS and CDR2 SASEGT. The chain's CDR3 is CASSEEELSPGREQFF. The CDR3 DNA sequence: TGTGCCAGCAGTGAAGAGGAACTTTCCCCCGGGAGGGAGCAGTTCTTC.

The rearrangement links TRBV5-1 to TRBJ2-1; possible D gene TRBD2, 5 bases. Germline values: CDR1 SGHRS, CDR2 YFSETQ. Trimming pared 3 bases from V and 3 bases from J, leaving 13 bases between. This CDR3 has 15 residues. CDR3 residues: CASSSPGGYYNEQFF. The CDR3 coding sequence is TGCGCCAGCAGCTCGCCAGGCGGGTACTACAATGAGCAGTTCTTC.

This clone has only one observation. The V gene is TRBV5-4, the J gene TRBJ2-7; 7 bases are shared with TRBD1. The J segment lost 3 bases and the V segment lost 4 bases, leaving 1 base of the junction unmatched. The CDR3 has 12 amino acids. The germline V gene encodes CDR1 SGHNT and CDR2 YYREEE (reference sequence). The chain's CDR3 is CASSRQGYEQYF. The CDR3 DNA follows: TGTGCCAGCAGCCGACAGGGCTACGAGCAGTACTTC.

The chain couples TRBV19 to TRBJ2-1, with 7 positions matching TRBD2. The germline CDR1 and CDR2 sequences are LNHDA and SQIVND (reference sequence). Trimming at V came to 1 base and at J to 5 bases, leaving 2 bases not matched to a gene. The CDR3 covers 14 residues. The CDR3 DNA sequence: TGTGCCAGTAGTATAGTTGGGGGGGACAATGAGCAGTTCTTC. It is translated as CASSIVGGDNEQFF.

The V gene is TRBV28, the J gene TRBJ2-1; D is possibly TRBD2 (5 bases). V lost 4 bases and J lost 7, with 17 bases in between. From germline, CDR1 is MDHEN and CDR2 SYDVKM. This CDR3 is 15 amino acids long. The CDR3 region is CASSSPPVARNEQFF. DNA of the CDR3: TGTGCCAGCAGTTCCCCGCCGGTAGCGCGTAATGAGCAGTTCTTC.

The chain links TRBV7-2 to TRBJ2-3, with D unclear. Germline lookup yields CDR1 SGHTA and CDR2 FQGNSA. The CDR3 runs 12 residues. The V gene lost 5 bases and the J gene lost 4 bases, with 7 bases spanning the gap. The CDR3 coding sequence is TGTGCCAGCAGCCTAATAGCAGATACGCAGTATTTT. This sequence encodes CASSLIADTQYF.

The chain couples TRBV19 to TRBJ1-5; 9 positions match TRBD1. Germline V gene sequence: CDR1 LNHDA, CDR2 SQIVND (reference sequence). There are 15 residues in the CDR3. V shed 4 bases and J 0 bases; nucleotides not matched to a gene: 1. The CDR3 reads CASSRTGDSNQPQHF. In DNA, the CDR3 is TGTGCCAGTAGTAGGACAGGGGATAGCAATCAGCCCCAGCATTTT. The full variable domain, with the rest looked up from reference TRBV19 and TRBJ1-5, is DGGITQSPKYLFRKEGQNVTLSCEQNLNHDAMYWYRQDPGQGLRLIYYSQIVNDFQKGDIAEGYSVSREKKESFPLTVTSAQKNPTAFYLCASSRTGDSNQPQHFGDGTRLSIL.

The gene calls are TRBV6-6 and TRBJ1-2; TRBD1 agrees at 7 bases. There are 13 residues in the CDR3. Germline lookup yields CDR1 MNHNY and CDR2 SVGAGI (reference sequence). V shed 7 bases and J 7 bases; nucleotides not matched to a gene: 9. CDR3 sequence: CASNRGGAGGYTF. Written as DNA, the CDR3 is TGTGCCAGCAATAGAGGGGGCGCGGGTGGCTACACCTTC.

The gene calls are TRBV6-4 and TRBJ2-3, with 13 bases aligning to TRBD2. The CDR3 has 18 amino acids. CDR1 and CDR2 (germline): MRHNA, SNTAGT. J gave up 5 bases and V 8 bases, and 16 bases lay outside the gene matches. CDR3 DNA: TGTGCCAGCTCCCCCTTTGGGGGACTAGCGGGACTAAGAGATACGCAGTATTTT. This translates into CASSPFGGLAGLRDTQYF.

The J gene is TRBJ1-3, the V gene TRBV6-6; a possible D gene is TRBD1 (6 bases). The CDR3 is 16 residues long. Trimming shortened V by 2 bases and J by 1 base, and 12 bases separated the two germline ends. Germline CDR1 reads MNHNY; CDR2 reads SVGAGI (reference sequence). DNA of the CDR3: TGTGCCAGCAGTTACACTCAGGGGATATCTGGAAACACCATATATTTT. It codes for CASSYTQGISGNTIYF.

J is TRBJ1-2 and V is TRBV2, with D tentatively TRBD1 (5 bases). The germline V and J ends were trimmed by 4 bases and 8 bases, with 11 bases remaining between them. The CDR3 spans 12 residues. The germline gives CDR1 SNHLY, CDR2 FYNNEI. This chain's CDR3 is CASSGGTGGYTF. The CDR3 DNA sequence: TGTGCCAGCAGTGGGGGGACTGGCGGCTACACCTTC.

J is TRBJ1-1 and V is TRBV2, with TRBD1 matching over 7 bases. From germline, CDR1 is SNHLY and CDR2 FYNNEI. CDR3 length equals 15 residues. Unmatched junction bases numbered 16, after V lost 11 bases and J lost 4 bases. The CDR3 protein is CAPEDRNYDGTEAFF. In DNA, the CDR3 is TGTGCCCCCGAGGACAGGAATTATGATGGCACTGAAGCTTTCTTT.

This clone is a singleton in its sample. This sequence joins TRBV5-4 and TRBJ1-2; TRBD1 is a possible D gene (6 bases). Trimming removed 7 bases from V and 3 bases from J, with 16 bases in between. Germline CDR1 is SGHNT and CDR2 is YYREEE (reference sequence). The CDR3 extends over 14 amino acids. The CDR3 region has the DNA TGTGCCAGCGGCAAACAGGGACCTGACTATGGCTACACCTTC. Its protein product is CASGKQGPDYGYTF.

This clone was recorded a few times. The CDR3: CATSSQGYEQYF. CDR3 DNA sequence: TGTGCCACCAGCAGCCAGGGCTACGAGCAGTACTTC. The gene calls are TRBV15 and TRBJ2-7; D perhaps matches TRBD1 (5 bases). This CDR3 has 12 amino acids. V lost 3 bases and J 3 bases, leaving 6 bases between the germline ends. Germline CDR1 is LNHNV and CDR2 is YYDKDF (reference sequence).

This clone occurred once. CDR3 residues: CASSQEFMAGAFF. The CDR3 DNA follows: TGTGCCAGCAGCCAAGAGTTTATGGCAGGAGCTTTCTTT. The chain employs TRBV14 and TRBJ1-1, with unresolved D. Trimming pared 0 bases from V and 10 bases from J, leaving 12 bases between. Germline CDR1 and CDR2: SGHDN and FVKESK. The CDR3 covers 13 residues.

This chain links TRBV12-5 with TRBJ1-5; 7 nucleotides match TRBD1. Unmatched junction bases numbered 1, after V lost 0 bases and J lost 2 bases. The CDR3 consists of 15 residues. Per the germline V gene, CDR1 is LGHNT and CDR2 is FRNRAP. As DNA, the CDR3 is TGTGCTAGTGGTTTGGTAACAGGGGGCAATCAGCCCCAGCATTTT. This translates into CASGLVTGGNQPQHF.

This chain links TRBV15 with TRBJ2-7; tentative D call: TRBD2 (5 bases). V was pared by 2 bases and J by 2 bases, with 13 bases between. The germline V gene has CDR1 LNHNV and CDR2 YYDKDF (reference sequence). This CDR3 region has 15 residues. The CDR3 sequence is CATSRRGIVAYEQYF. In DNA, the CDR3 is TGTGCCACCAGCAGACGAGGGATTGTAGCCTACGAGCAGTACTTC.

The chain uses TRBV18 and TRBJ2-7; TRBD2 agrees at 7 bases. Per germline, CDR1 KGHSH and CDR2 LQKENI. CDR3 length: 14 amino acids. V dropped 3 bases and J dropped 2; count of bases not matched to a gene: 4. The CDR3 region is CASSPSSGAYEQYF. CDR3 DNA: TGTGCCAGCTCACCCTCTAGCGGTGCCTACGAGCAGTACTTC.

V and J are TRBV7-2 and TRBJ2-3, with D tentatively TRBD1 (5 bases). Trimming left V 2 bases short and J 4 bases short, with 7 bases between. The CDR3 covers 13 residues. Germline lookup yields CDR1 SGHTA and CDR2 FQGNSA. The CDR3 loop reads CASSLQGPDTQYF. CDR3 sequence (DNA): TGTGCCAGCAGCTTACAGGGTCCAGATACGCAGTATTTT. Full variable domain (rest looked up from reference TRBV7-2 and TRBJ2-3): GAGVSQSPSNKVTEKGKDVELRCDPISGHTALYWYRQSLGQGLEFLIYFQGNSAPDKSGLPSDRFSAERTGGSVSTLTIQRTQQEDSAVYLCASSLQGPDTQYFGPGTRLTVL.

The chain couples TRBV4-2 to TRBJ2-5, with 13 nucleotides matching TRBD2. The CDR3 is 18 amino acids. In germline, CDR1 is LGHNA, CDR2 YNFKEQ. V was pared by 1 base and J by 2 bases, with 7 bases of the junction left unmatched. As DNA, the CDR3 is TGTGCCAGCAGCCAAGCTCGACTAGCGGGAGGATTACAAGAGACCCAGTACTTC. Translation gives CASSQARLAGGLQETQYF.

The chain links TRBV7-2 to TRBJ2-1; TRBD2 matches at 12 bases. The CDR3 sequence is 15 residues long. Per germline, CDR1 SGHTA and CDR2 FQGNSA. V shed 4 bases, J shed 4 bases, and the junction held 2 bases outside the gene matches. The CDR3 nucleotides read TGTGCCAGCAGCTCGGGACTAGCGGGTTACAATGAGCAGTTCTTC. It is translated as CASSSGLAGYNEQFF.

The chain couples TRBV4-3 to TRBJ2-5; TRBD2 matches at 8 bases. This CDR3 spans 13 amino acids. V lost 6 bases, J lost 2 bases, and 2 bases stayed unmatched. Looked up from germline, CDR1 is LGHNA and CDR2 is YSLEER. CDR3 amino acids: CASRASGQETQYF. CDR3 bases: TGCGCCAGCAGGGCTAGCGGGCAAGAGACCCAGTACTTC.

This rearrangement joins TRBV19 to TRBJ1-5; D possibly corresponds to TRBD1 (5 bases). Trimming took 4 bases from V and 5 from J, leaving 12 bases between them. This CDR3 contains 14 residues. Germline assignment: CDR1 LNHDA and CDR2 SQIVND (reference sequence). This CDR3 reads CASSTGHHDQPQHF. DNA of the CDR3: TGTGCCAGTAGTACAGGACACCACGATCAGCCCCAGCATTTT.

The genes are TRBV7-2 and TRBJ1-5; 10 bases agree with TRBD1. V trimming: 5 bases; J trimming: 6 bases; junction bases outside the gene matches: 7. The CDR3 totals 15 residues. Germline V gene sequence: CDR1 SGHTA, CDR2 FQGNSA. The CDR3 loop reads CASSPGQGVIQPQHF. The CDR3 DNA reads TGTGCCAGCAGCCCCGGACAGGGGGTAATTCAGCCCCAGCATTTT.

The gene calls are TRBV29-1 and TRBJ2-5, with TRBD2 matching 8 bases. The CDR3 loop spans 15 amino acids. Trimming removed 6 bases from V and 4 bases from J; junction bases left unmatched: 13. The germline V gene has CDR1 SQVTM and CDR2 ANQGSEA. The DNA of the CDR3 is TGCAGCGTCCAAGGGGTGCGGGAGGTCGGAGAGACCCAGTACTTC. Its translation is CSVQGVREVGETQYF. Based on the CDR3 plus reference TRBV29-1 and TRBJ2-5, the full variable domain is SAVISQKPSRDICQRGTSLTIQCQVDSQVTMMFWYRQQPGQSLTLIATANQGSEATYESGFVIDKFPISRPNLTFSTLTVSNMSPEDSSIYLCSVQGVREVGETQYFGPGTRLLVL.

This chain joins TRBV21-1 and TRBJ2-7; the table gives TRBD2 as D, unverified against the DNA. TRBV21-1 is termed a pseudogene. The CDR3 is made up of 15 amino acids. The CDR3 nucleotides read TGTGCCAGCAGCAAAGAAGTCCTAGCGGTGTACGAGCAGTACTTC. This sequence encodes CASSKEVLAVYEQYF.

The table lists this clone with a few counts. V is TRBV9 and J is TRBJ1-1, with D perhaps TRBD1 (6 bases). From germline, CDR1 is SGDLS and CDR2 YYNGEE. The CDR3 is made up of 14 amino acids. Trimming took 4 bases from V and 5 from J, leaving 15 bases between them. The CDR3 nucleotides read TGTGCCAGCAGCTACACAGGGATCGGGACTGAAGCTTTCTTT. Translated, it gives CASSYTGIGTEAFF. The full variable domain, completed using reference TRBV9 and TRBJ1-1, is DSGVTQTPKHLITATGQRVTLRCSPRSGDLSVYWYQQSLDQGLQFLIQYYNGEERAKGNILERFSAQQFPDLHSELNLSSLELGDSALYFCASSYTGIGTEAFFGQGTRLTVV.

This clone turned up a few times. V is TRBV19 and J is TRBJ2-2; the match to TRBD2 covers 7 bases. This CDR3 is built from 15 residues. With V trimmed by 7 bases and J by 3 bases, 8 bases remained unmatched. Germline values: CDR1 LNHDA, CDR2 SQIVND (reference sequence). In nucleotides, the CDR3 is TGTGCCAGTATGGAACTAGCGAGATACACCGGGGAGCTGTTTTTT. Translated, it gives CASMELARYTGELFF.

J is TRBJ1-1 and V is TRBV5-4; D possibly corresponds to TRBD1 (5 bases). This CDR3 spans 12 amino acids. Deletions cut 2 bases from V and 3 bases from J, with 5 bases between. Germline V gene lookup returns CDR1 SGHNT and CDR2 YYREEE (reference sequence). The CDR3 DNA reads TGTGCCAGCAGCTTAGGGGACACTGAAGCTTTCTTT. This translates into CASSLGDTEAFF.

This chain connects TRBV9 to TRBJ2-3, with 7 bases fitting TRBD2. Trimming removed 0 bases from V and 2 bases from J; junction bases left unmatched: 3. Germline CDR1 reads SGDLS; CDR2 reads YYNGEE. The CDR3 consists of 15 residues. CDR3 amino acids: CASSVEGGVTDTQYF. CDR3 bases: TGTGCCAGCAGCGTAGAGGGAGGGGTCACAGATACGCAGTATTTT. The complete variable domain, with remaining parts taken from reference TRBV9 and TRBJ2-3, reads DSGVTQTPKHLITATGQRVTLRCSPRSGDLSVYWYQQSLDQGLQFLIQYYNGEERAKGNILERFSAQQFPDLHSELNLSSLELGDSALYFCASSVEGGVTDTQYFGPGTRLTVL.

The chain is built from TRBV19 and TRBJ2-1; TRBD2 aligns across 11 bases. V was clipped by 8 bases and J by 5 bases; unmatched bases: 8. The CDR3 sequence is 15 residues long. Germline-derived CDR1 and CDR2 are LNHDA and SQIVND (reference sequence). The CDR3, as DNA: TGTGCCAGTGCAGTAGCGGGAGGGCAAAACAATGAGCAGTTCTTC. This codes for CASAVAGGQNNEQFF.

Only a few counts were recorded for this clone. The V call is TRBV27, the J call TRBJ1-1; the match to TRBD1 covers 7 bases. Per the germline V gene, CDR1 is MNHEY and CDR2 is SMNVEV (reference sequence). The J segment lost 7 bases and the V segment lost 1 base, leaving 3 bases of the junction unmatched. The CDR3 runs 13 residues. CDR3: CASSLLGQIEAFF. DNA for the CDR3: TGTGCCAGCAGTTTATTGGGACAGATTGAAGCTTTCTTT.